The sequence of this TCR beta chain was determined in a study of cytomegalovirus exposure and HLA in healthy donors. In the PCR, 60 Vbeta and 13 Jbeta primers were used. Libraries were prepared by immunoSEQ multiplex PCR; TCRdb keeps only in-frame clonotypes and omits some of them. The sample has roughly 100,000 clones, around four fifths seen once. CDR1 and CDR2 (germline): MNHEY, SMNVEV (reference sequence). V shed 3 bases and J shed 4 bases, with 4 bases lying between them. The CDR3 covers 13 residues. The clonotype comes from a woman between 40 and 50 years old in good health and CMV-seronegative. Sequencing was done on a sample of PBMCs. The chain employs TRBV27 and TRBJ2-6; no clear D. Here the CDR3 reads CASSLAGANVLTF. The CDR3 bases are TGTGCCAGCAGTTTGGCCGGGGCCAACGTCCTGACTTTC. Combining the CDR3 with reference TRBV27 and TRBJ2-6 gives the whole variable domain EAQVTQNPRYLITVTGKKLTVTCSQNMNHEYMSWYRQDPGLGLRQIYYSMNVEVTDKGDVPEGYKVSRKEKRNFPLILESPSPNQTSLYFCASSLAGANVLTFGAGSRLTVL.